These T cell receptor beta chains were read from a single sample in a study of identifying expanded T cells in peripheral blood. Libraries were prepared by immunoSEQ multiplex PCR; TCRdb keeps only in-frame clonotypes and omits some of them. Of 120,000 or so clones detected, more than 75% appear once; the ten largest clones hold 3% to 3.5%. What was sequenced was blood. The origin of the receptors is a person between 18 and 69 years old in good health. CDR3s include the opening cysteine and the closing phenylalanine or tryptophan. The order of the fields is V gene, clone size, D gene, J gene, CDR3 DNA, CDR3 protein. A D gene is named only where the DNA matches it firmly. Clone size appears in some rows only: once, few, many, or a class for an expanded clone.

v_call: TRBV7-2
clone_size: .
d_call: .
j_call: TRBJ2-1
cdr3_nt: TGTGCCAGCAGCTTACGCGGGGTGAGCTCCTACAATGAGCAGTTCTTC
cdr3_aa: CASSLRGVSSYNEQFF

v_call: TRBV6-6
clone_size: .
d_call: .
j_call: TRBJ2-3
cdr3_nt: TGTGCCAGCAGCCCCCCCAGCACAGATACGCAGTATTTT
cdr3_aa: CASSPPSTDTQYF

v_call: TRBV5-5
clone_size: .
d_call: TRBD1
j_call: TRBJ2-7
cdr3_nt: TGTGCCAGCAGCGTTCGGACAGGGGGCTACGAGCAGTACTTC
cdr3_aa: CASSVRTGGYEQYF

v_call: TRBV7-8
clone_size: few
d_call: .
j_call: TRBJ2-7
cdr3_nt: TGTGCCAGCAGCTTAGCCGAAACCCGCGGATACGAGCAGTACTTC
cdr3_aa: CASSLAETRGYEQYF

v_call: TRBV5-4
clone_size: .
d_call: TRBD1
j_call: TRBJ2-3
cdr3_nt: TGTGCCAGCAGCTTGGCGGGGACAGGGGGCACAGATACGCAGTATTTT
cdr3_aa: CASSLAGTGGTDTQYF

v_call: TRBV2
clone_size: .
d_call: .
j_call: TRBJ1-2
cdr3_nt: TGTGCCAGCCAGAGCAGGCAAAACTATGGCTACACCTTC
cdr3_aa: CASQSRQNYGYTF

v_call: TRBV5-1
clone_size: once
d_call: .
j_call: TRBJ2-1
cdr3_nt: TGCGCCAGCAGTTCCCAAGGAGGGGCGAGCTCCTACAATGAGCAGTTCTTC
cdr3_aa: CASSSQGGASSYNEQFF

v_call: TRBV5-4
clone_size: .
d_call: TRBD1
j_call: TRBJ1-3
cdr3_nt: TGTGCCAGCAGCTTTTTCGTCAGACAGGGCGGAAACACCATATATTTT
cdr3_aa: CASSFFVRQGGNTIYF

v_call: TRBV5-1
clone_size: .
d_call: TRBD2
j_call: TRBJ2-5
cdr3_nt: TGCGCCAGCAGCGGTAGCGGGGGGCAAGAGACCCAGTACTTC
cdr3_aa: CASSGSGGQETQYF

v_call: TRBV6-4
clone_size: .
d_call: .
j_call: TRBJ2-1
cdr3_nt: TGTGCCAGCAGCTTTGTAGGGGGAAATGAGCAGTTCTTC
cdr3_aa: CASSFVGGNEQFF

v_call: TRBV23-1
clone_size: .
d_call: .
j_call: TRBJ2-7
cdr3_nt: TGCGCCAGCAGTCAATCGAGACCCTACGAGCAGTACTTC
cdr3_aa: CASSQSRPYEQYF

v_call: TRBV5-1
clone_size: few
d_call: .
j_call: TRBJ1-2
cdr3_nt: TGCGCCAGCAGTTATACAGCAGATGGCTACACCTTC
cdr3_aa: CASSYTADGYTF

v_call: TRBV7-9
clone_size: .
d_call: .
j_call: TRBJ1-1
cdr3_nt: TGTGCCAGCAGCCCCACAGCAGGTGGTTCAGCTTTCTTT
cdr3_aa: CASSPTAGGSAFF

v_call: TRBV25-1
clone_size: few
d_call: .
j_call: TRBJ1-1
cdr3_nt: TGTGCCAGCAGTGAATTGCGGACCACTGAAGCTTTCTTT
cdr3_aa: CASSELRTTEAFF

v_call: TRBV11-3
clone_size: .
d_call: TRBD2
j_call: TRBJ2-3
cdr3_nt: TGTGCCAGCAGCGCCGGGGTAGCGGGGGGGCCAAGTACCTCAAATACGCAGTATTTT
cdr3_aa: CASSAGVAGGPSTSNTQYF

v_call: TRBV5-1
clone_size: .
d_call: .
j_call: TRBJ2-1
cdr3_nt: TGCGCCAGCAGCTTCTTTCAGGGAGGCAATGAGCAGTTCTTC
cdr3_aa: CASSFFQGGNEQFF

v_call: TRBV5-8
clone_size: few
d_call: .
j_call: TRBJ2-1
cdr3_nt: TGTGCCAGCAGCCCCAGGGCAAGCTCCTACAATGAGCAGTTCTTC
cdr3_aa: CASSPRASSYNEQFF

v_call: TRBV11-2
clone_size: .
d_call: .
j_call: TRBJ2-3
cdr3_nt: TGTGCCAGCAGCTCGCAGGGAGATACGCAGTATTTT
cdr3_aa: CASSSQGDTQYF

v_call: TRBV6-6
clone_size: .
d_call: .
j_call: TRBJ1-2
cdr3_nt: TGTGCCAGCAGTTACGATGACGGAGTCTACTATGGCTACACCTTC
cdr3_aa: CASSYDDGVYYGYTF

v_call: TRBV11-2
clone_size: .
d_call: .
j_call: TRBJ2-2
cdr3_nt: TGTGCCAGCAGCAGCTATTCATGGGGCCGGACCGGGGAGCTGTTTTTT
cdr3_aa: CASSSYSWGRTGELFF

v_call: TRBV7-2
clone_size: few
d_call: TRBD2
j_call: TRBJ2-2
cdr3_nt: TGTGCCAGCAGCCAGCGGGACTTTCCTCGGAACACCGGGGAGCTGTTTTTT
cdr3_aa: CASSQRDFPRNTGELFF

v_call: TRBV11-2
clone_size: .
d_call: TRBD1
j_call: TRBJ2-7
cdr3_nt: TGTGCCAGCAGCTTAGATTTGTTGACAGGGGGCCCCTACGAGCAGTACTTC
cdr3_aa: CASSLDLLTGGPYEQYF

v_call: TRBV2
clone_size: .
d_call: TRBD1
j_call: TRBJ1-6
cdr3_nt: TGTGCCAGCAAAGGACAGGGTTCGTTTAGCCCCAACTCACCCCTCCACTTT
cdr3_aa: CASKGQGSFSPNSPLHF

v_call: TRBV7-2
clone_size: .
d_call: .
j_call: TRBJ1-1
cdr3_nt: TGTGCCAGCAGCTTAGGGCGGAACACTGAAGCTTTCTTT
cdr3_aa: CASSLGRNTEAFF

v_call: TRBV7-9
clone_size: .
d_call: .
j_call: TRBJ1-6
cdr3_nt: TGTGCCAGCAGCTTTACTCGGGGGTCCTATAATTCACCCCTCCACTTT
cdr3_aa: CASSFTRGSYNSPLHF

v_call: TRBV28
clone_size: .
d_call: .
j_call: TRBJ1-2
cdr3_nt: TGTGCCAACCCACCAAGGGGTGGAAACAACTATGGCTACACCTTC
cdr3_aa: CANPPRGGNNYGYTF

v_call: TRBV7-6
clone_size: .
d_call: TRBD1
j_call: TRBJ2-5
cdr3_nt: TGTGCCAGCAGCTTAGGGACAGGCGAAGAGACCCAGTACTTC
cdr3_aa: CASSLGTGEETQYF

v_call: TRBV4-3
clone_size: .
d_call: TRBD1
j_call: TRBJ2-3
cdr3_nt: TGCGCCAGCAGCCTGTACAGGGGGCGCAAGTCAGATACGCAGTATTTT
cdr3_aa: CASSLYRGRKSDTQYF

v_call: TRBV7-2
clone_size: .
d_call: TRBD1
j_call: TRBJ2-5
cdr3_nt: TGTGCCAGCAGCCCCACAGGGGACCAAGAGACCCAGTACTTC
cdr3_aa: CASSPTGDQETQYF

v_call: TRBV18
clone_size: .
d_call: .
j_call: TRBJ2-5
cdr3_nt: TGTGCCAGCTCACCACCGGGGGGAGAGACCCAGTACTTC
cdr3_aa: CASSPPGGETQYF

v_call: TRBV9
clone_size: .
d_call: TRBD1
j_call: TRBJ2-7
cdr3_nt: TGTGCCAGCAGCCCGAGGACAGGGAAGGATGAGCAGTACTTC
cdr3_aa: CASSPRTGKDEQYF

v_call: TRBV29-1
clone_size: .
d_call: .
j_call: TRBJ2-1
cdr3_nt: TGCAGCGTTGTTGTGGGGCGGAATGAGCAGTTCTTC
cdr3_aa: CSVVVGRNEQFF

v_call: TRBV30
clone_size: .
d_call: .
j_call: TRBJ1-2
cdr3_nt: TGTGCCTGGAGTGTAGGTCCGACAGGAGGCTACACCTTC
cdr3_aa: CAWSVGPTGGYTF

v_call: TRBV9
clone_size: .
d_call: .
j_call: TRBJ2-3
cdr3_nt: TGTGCCAGTAACTCGGGGAACGCTCCTAGCACAGATACGCAGTATTTT
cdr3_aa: CASNSGNAPSTDTQYF

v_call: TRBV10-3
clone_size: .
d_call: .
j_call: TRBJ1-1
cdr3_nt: TGTGCCATCAGCAAGAGTGGGAGGGACGAAGCTTTCTTT
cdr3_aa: CAISKSGRDEAFF

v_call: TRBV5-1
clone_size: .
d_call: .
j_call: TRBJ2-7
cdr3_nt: TGCGCCAGCAGCTTGTCTCGGGGGACCTACGAGCAGTACTTC
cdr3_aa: CASSLSRGTYEQYF